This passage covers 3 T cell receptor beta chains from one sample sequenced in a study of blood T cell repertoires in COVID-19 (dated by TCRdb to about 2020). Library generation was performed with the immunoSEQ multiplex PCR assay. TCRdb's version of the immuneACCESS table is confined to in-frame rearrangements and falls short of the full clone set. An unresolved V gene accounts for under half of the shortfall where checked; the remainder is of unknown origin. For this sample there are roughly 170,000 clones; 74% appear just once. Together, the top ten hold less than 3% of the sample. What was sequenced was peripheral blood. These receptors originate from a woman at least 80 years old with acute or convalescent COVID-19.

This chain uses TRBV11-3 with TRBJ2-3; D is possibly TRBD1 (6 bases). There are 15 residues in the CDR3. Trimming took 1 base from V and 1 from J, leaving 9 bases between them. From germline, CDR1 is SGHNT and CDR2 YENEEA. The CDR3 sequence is CASSLGEGGTDTQYF. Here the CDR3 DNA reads TGTGCCAGCAGCTTAGGAGAGGGGGGCACAGATACGCAGTATTTT.

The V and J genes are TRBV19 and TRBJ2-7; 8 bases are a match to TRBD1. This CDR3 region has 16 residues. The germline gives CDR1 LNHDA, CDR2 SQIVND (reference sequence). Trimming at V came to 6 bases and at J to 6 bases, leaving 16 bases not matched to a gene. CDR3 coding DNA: TGTGCCAGTAGCGGCTCAACCGGGACAGGTATGGCCGAGCAGTACTTC. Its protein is CASSGSTGTGMAEQYF.

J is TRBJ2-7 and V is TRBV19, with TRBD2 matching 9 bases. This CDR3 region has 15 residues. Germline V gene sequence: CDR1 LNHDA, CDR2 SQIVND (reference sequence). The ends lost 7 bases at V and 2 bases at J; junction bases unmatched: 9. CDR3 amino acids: CASTLGAGGPYEQYF. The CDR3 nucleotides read TGTGCCAGTACTCTAGGCGCGGGAGGGCCCTACGAGCAGTACTTC.